The T cell receptor beta chain under discussion was sequenced for a study of shared clonotypes between healthy human individuals. About the research overall: The study drew on two women and a few men aged 18 to 49 as donors.

The naive CD8 subset, CD45RO-negative cells positively selected for CCR7, excluded terminally differentiated effector memory CD45RA+ cells. V shed 4 bases and J 2 bases; nucleotides not matched to a gene: 5. Germline-derived CDR1 and CDR2 are LGHNA and YSLEER. This CDR3 is built from 15 residues. Sorted-subset replicate PCRs used 200 ng DNA, some 30,000 T cell genomes. The repertoire was sequenced with immunoSEQ multiplex PCR; TCRdb's copy has only in-frame clones and lacks some. The sample lists just over 2,000,000 clones, about 95% occurring once. This TCR was sampled from a man between 18 and 35 years old in good health. The chain employs TRBV4-3 and TRBJ2-7; 10 bases agree with TRBD1. The sample taken for sequencing was naive CD8+ T cells sorted from blood. The CDR3 reads CASSPGQGGTYEQYF. CDR3 DNA sequence: TGCGCCAGCAGCCCAGGACAGGGGGGGACCTACGAGCAGTACTTC.